This entry describes one T cell receptor beta chain. Primed by a sample-barcoded 5' primer and a J-beta primer mix, a second PCR proceeded for about 6 to 11 cycles. TCRdb reanalysed the 5' RACE reads using MiXCR and keeps one entry per CDR3 protein. The table has almost 800,000 distinct CDR3 sequences, more than 45% seen once. The data stem from a study of blood T cells in healthy people across ages. The germline CDR1 and CDR2 sequences are DFQATT and SNEGSKA (reference sequence). This CDR3 has 16 residues. J was trimmed by 1 base and V by 5 bases; bases with no gene match: 9. Material for sequencing was blood. This sequence originates from a man aged 25-45 years in good health. The V call is TRBV20-1, the J call TRBJ1-5; 9 bases are shared with TRBD1. CDR3 nucleotide sequence: TGCAGTGCTCCCGGACAGGGGCCGTCAAGCAATCAGCCCCAGCATTTT. Its translation: CSAPGQGPSSNQPQHF.